The present TCR beta chain was sequenced within a study of cytomegalovirus exposure and HLA in healthy donors. Study-level results: Overall, approximately 180 TCR beta chains were annotated as cytomegalovirus-associated. The TCR clusters that emerged in the first cohort tended, a later analysis found, to co-occur in the roughly 110 validation repertoires.

Turning to this clone: Its specificity is unknown.

Clones were read by immunoSEQ multiplex PCR, and TCRdb kept only the in-frame ones, dropping some. This sample has over 90,000 clones, with approximately 95% found just once. The length of the CDR3 is 15 residues. Trimming removed 5 bases from V and 6 bases from J, with 19 bases in between. The germline CDR1 and CDR2 sequences are SGHRS and YFSETQ. The sample was PBMCs. The rearrangement joins TRBV5-1 to TRBJ2-3; tentatively, D is TRBD2 (5 bases). This TCR came from a woman aged 18-30 years in good health and CMV-seronegative. CDR3 amino acids: CASSLTGSRGDTQYF. The DNA for the CDR3 is TGCGCCAGCAGTCTCACCGGGTCCCGCGGGGATACGCAGTATTTT.